Below, 31 T cell receptor beta chains from the same sample are listed, as sequenced in a study of blood T cell repertoires in COVID-19. Generated by immunoSEQ multiplex PCR, the TCRdb table keeps only in-frame clones and is missing some. The sample consists of roughly 160,000 clones, roughly 83% of them appearing once. The source material was peripheral blood. Receptors originate from a woman aged 55-70 years with acute or convalescent COVID-19.

The J gene is TRBJ1-1, the V gene TRBV18, with D unclear. CDR3 size: 14 residues. CDR1 KGHSH and CDR2 LQKENI come from the germline V gene. V was clipped by 3 bases and J by 2 bases, with 10 bases between them. CDR3 loop: CASSPSWTNTEAFF. CDR3 sequence (DNA): TGTGCCAGCTCACCCTCGTGGACTAACACTGAAGCTTTCTTT.

This clone was detected a few times. The chain recombines TRBV4-3 with TRBJ2-7; 7 nucleotides line up with TRBD1. Germline trimming cut 5 bases from V and 3 bases from J; bases unmatched to any gene: 7. Germline V gives CDR1 LGHNA, CDR2 YSLEER. CDR3 length: 14 amino acids. The CDR3 nucleotides read TGCGCCAGCAGCACCCGGACAGGTATCTACGAGCAGTACTTC. Protein product: CASSTRTGIYEQYF.

CDR3 nucleotides: TGCGCCAGCAGCTACCGGGACAGGCACTCCTACGAGCAGTACTTC. It codes for CASSYRDRHSYEQYF. The V gene is TRBV4-3, the J gene TRBJ2-7, with TRBD1 matching 8 bases. In germline, CDR1 is LGHNA, CDR2 YSLEER. The CDR3 is 15 residues long. With 5 bases clipped from V and 0 bases from J, the junction kept 6 bases outside the gene matches.

The chain couples TRBV18 to TRBJ2-1; TRBD1 aligns across 10 bases. This CDR3 has 16 amino acids. Germline lookup yields CDR1 KGHSH and CDR2 LQKENI. Germline trimming cut 2 bases from V and 7 bases from J; bases unmatched to any gene: 8. The CDR3 DNA is TGTGCCAGCTCACCAATTCGGACAGGGGGAAAAAATGAGCAGTTCTTC. The encoded protein is CASSPIRTGGKNEQFF.

The CDR3 bases are TGTGCCAGCAGCTTAGCGGCGGAGTTTCTCTCCTACGAGCAGTACTTC. Amino acid sequence: CASSLAAEFLSYEQYF. This chain links TRBV7-9 with TRBJ2-7, with no clear D. V lost 0 bases and J lost 0, with 12 bases in between. The CDR3 has 16 amino acids. Per the germline V gene, CDR1 is SEHNR and CDR2 is FQNEAQ (reference sequence).

Only a few counts were recorded for this clone. This chain connects TRBV5-1 to TRBJ2-5, with 7 nucleotides matching TRBD1. The CDR3 runs to 13 residues. Per the germline V gene, CDR1 is SGHRS and CDR2 is YFSETQ. Trimming removed 4 bases from V and 2 bases from J; junction bases left unmatched: 2. The chain's CDR3 is CASSGDSQETQYF. CDR3 nucleotides: TGCGCCAGCAGCGGGGACAGTCAAGAGACCCAGTACTTC.

The V call is TRBV6-1, the J call TRBJ2-7; 12 bases fit TRBD2. J gave up 1 base and V 4 bases, and 5 bases lay outside the gene matches. Germline V gives CDR1 MNHNS, CDR2 SASEGT. CDR3 length: 16 residues. The CDR3 protein is CASSGGLAGPSYEQYF. The CDR3 DNA reads as TGTGCCAGCAGTGGCGGACTAGCGGGGCCGTCCTACGAGCAGTACTTC.

The gene calls are TRBV3-1 (or the pseudogene TRBV3-2) and TRBJ2-1, with D maybe TRBD2 (6 bases). Germline V lookup: CDR1 LGHDT, CDR2 YNNKEL (reference sequence). The CDR3 is 15 amino acids. The V gene lost 1 base and the J gene lost 9 bases, with 16 bases spanning the gap. DNA of the CDR3: TGTGCCAGCAGCCAAGTGGGACTTCCCGTTGGTGAGCAGTTCTTC. Amino acid sequence: CASSQVGLPVGEQFF.

The chain combines TRBV23-1 with TRBJ2-1; the match to TRBD2 covers 10 bases. TRBV23-1 is marked as an open reading frame, function uncertain. The CDR3 runs to 15 residues. V shed 4 bases, J shed 4 bases, and the junction held 4 bases outside the gene matches. As DNA, the CDR3 is TGCGCCAGCAGTCTCCCTAGCGGGGGTTACAATGAGCAGTTCTTC. Its translation: CASSLPSGGYNEQFF.

This chain uses TRBV7-3 with TRBJ2-2, with TRBD2 identical over 8 bases. The length of the CDR3 is 15 residues. The germline V gene encodes CDR1 SGHTA and CDR2 FQGTGA. The V segment lost 4 bases and the J segment 6 bases; nucleotides outside the gene matches: 7. The CDR3 DNA sequence: TGTGCCAGCAGCTCAGCGGGGGCGGGGTCCGGGGAGCTGTTTTTT. Its translation is CASSSAGAGSGELFF.

The rearrangement uses TRBV11-1 and TRBJ1-4, with a possible D match to TRBD1 (5 bases). The CDR3 runs to 15 residues. Per germline, CDR1 SGHAT and CDR2 FQDESV (reference sequence). V was trimmed by 5 bases and J by 2 bases, leaving 12 bases between them. The CDR3 protein is CASSLGTPTNEKLFF. The CDR3 coding sequence is TGTGCCAGCAGCCTCGGGACTCCGACTAATGAAAAACTGTTTTTT.

This clone was seen once. V and J are TRBV25-1 and TRBJ2-5, with 8 bases lining up with TRBD2. The length of the CDR3 is 14 residues. Germline-derived CDR1 and CDR2 are MGHDK and SYGVNS. Trimming at V came to 6 bases and at J to 7 bases, leaving 10 bases not matched to a gene. This chain's CDR3 is CASSPGGDVMTQYF. CDR3 sequence (DNA): TGTGCCAGCAGCCCCGGGGGGGATGTGATGACCCAGTACTTC. Looking up the rest from reference TRBV25-1 and TRBJ2-5 gives the full variable domain: EADIYQTPRYLVIGTGKKITLECSQTMGHDKMYWYQQDPGMELHLIHYSYGVNSTEKGDLSSESTVSRIRTEHFPLTLESARPSHTSQYLCASSPGGDVMTQYFGPGTRLLVL.

The V and J genes are TRBV5-4 and TRBJ2-2; weak D call: TRBD1 (6 bases). CDR1 SGHNT and CDR2 YYREEE come from the germline V gene (reference sequence). The CDR3 is made up of 16 amino acids. Trimming pared 4 bases from V and 0 bases from J, leaving 13 bases between. This chain's CDR3 is CASSRPGTTNTGELFF. The CDR3 DNA reads as TGTGCCAGCAGCCGCCCCGGGACAACGAACACCGGGGAGCTGTTTTTT.

This chain uses TRBV11-2 with TRBJ1-3; no definite D call. This CDR3 spans 14 amino acids. The germline V gene encodes CDR1 SGHAT and CDR2 FQNNGV. The V and J ends lost 0 bases and 1 base respectively, with 4 bases between them. CDR3: CASSLDRSGNTIYF. The CDR3 bases are TGTGCCAGCAGCTTAGACAGATCTGGAAACACCATATATTTT.

The chain is built from TRBV2 and TRBJ1-2; weak D call: TRBD1 (5 bases). The CDR3 runs 15 residues. V lost 4 bases to trimming and J lost 3 bases, with 15 bases between them. Per germline, CDR1 SNHLY and CDR2 FYNNEI. The CDR3 here is CASSATTGPDYGYTF. CDR3 coding DNA: TGTGCCAGCAGTGCAACTACAGGTCCCGACTATGGCTACACCTTC.

The CDR3 DNA is TGTGCCAGCAGCTTAGGGGTGTTCGGGGGCTATAATTCACCCCTCCACTTT. The encoded protein is CASSLGVFGGYNSPLHF. The chain employs TRBV7-2 and TRBJ1-6; D might be TRBD1 (5 bases). The germline gives CDR1 SGHTA, CDR2 FQGNSA. V lost 1 base and J 3 bases, leaving 13 bases between the germline ends. The CDR3 totals 17 residues.

This clone is a singleton in its sample. This chain links TRBV7-2 with TRBJ2-2; 8 bases are shared with TRBD1. This CDR3 has 16 amino acids. Germline CDR1 and CDR2: SGHTA and FQGNSA. J gave up 1 base and V 4 bases, and 5 bases lay outside the gene matches. The CDR3 protein is CASSSPGTGNTGELFF. DNA of the CDR3: TGTGCCAGCAGCTCTCCCGGGACAGGGAACACCGGGGAGCTGTTTTTT.

V is TRBV2 and J is TRBJ2-2, with a possible D match to TRBD2 (5 bases). This CDR3 is built from 14 residues. The V and J ends lost 3 bases and 7 bases respectively, with 12 bases between them. CDR1 and CDR2 (germline): SNHLY, FYNNEI. CDR3 bases: TGTGCCAGCAGTGACAGAGGGTTCGGCGGGGAGCTGTTTTTT. Protein: CASSDRGFGGELFF. The full variable domain, with the rest looked up from reference TRBV2 and TRBJ2-2, is EPEVTQTPSHQVTQMGQEVILRCVPISNHLYFYWYRQILGQKVEFLVSFYNNEISEKSEIFDDQFSVERPDGSNFTLKIRSTKLEDSAMYFCASSDRGFGGELFFGEGSRLTVL.

The chain joins TRBV5-4 to TRBJ1-2; 8 bases map to TRBD1. The trim removed 4 bases at V and 4 bases at J, leaving 9 bases unmatched. The CDR3 has 15 residues. Germline loops: CDR1 SGHNT, CDR2 YYREEE (reference sequence). The CDR3 region has the DNA TGTGCCAGCAGCACCACAGGGGGGGGAGGCTATGGCTACACCTTC. This sequence encodes CASSTTGGGGYGYTF.

The CDR3 sequence: CASSQGSGTGKYNEQFF. CDR3 nucleotides: TGCGCCAGCAGCCAAGGCTCTGGGACAGGGAAATACAATGAGCAGTTCTTC. The gene calls are TRBV4-1 and TRBJ2-1; 9 positions match TRBD1. This CDR3 has 17 residues. The germline gives CDR1 MGHRA, CDR2 YSYEKL. Trimming at V came to 1 base and at J to 4 bases, leaving 8 bases not matched to a gene.

The rearrangement links TRBV6-1 to TRBJ1-5; a weak D match, TRBD1 (5 bases). Trimming cost V 3 bases and J 10 bases, with 19 bases left between them. Germline CDR1 MNHNS, CDR2 SASEGT. The CDR3 consists of 15 residues. DNA of the CDR3: TGTGCCAGCAGTGATGGTTGGCAGGGAGGTTATCCCCAGCATTTT. This sequence encodes CASSDGWQGGYPQHF.

This chain joins TRBV7-9 and TRBJ1-4; D unresolved. Per the germline V gene, CDR1 is SEHNR and CDR2 is FQNEAQ (reference sequence). The ends were cut back, 2 bases at V and 6 bases at J, with 16 bases in the middle. This CDR3 region has 16 residues. This CDR3 is CASSLPPRREDEKLFF. DNA for the CDR3: TGTGCCAGCAGCTTACCCCCCCGGAGGGAGGATGAAAAACTGTTTTTT.

The chain carries TRBV24-1 and TRBJ1-3; D remains unclear. V gave up 3 bases and J gave up 4 bases, with 12 bases separating them. Looked up from germline, CDR1 is KGHDR and CDR2 is SFDVKD. This CDR3 has 15 amino acids. CDR3 residues: CATSDRQATGNTIYF. As DNA, the CDR3 is TGTGCCACCAGTGATCGACAAGCCACGGGAAACACCATATATTTT.

The chain is built from TRBV5-1 and TRBJ2-3; 7 bases map to TRBD1. The germline V gene encodes CDR1 SGHRS and CDR2 YFSETQ. V dropped 4 bases and J dropped 3; count of bases not matched to a gene: 14. The CDR3 is 17 amino acids. The CDR3 loop is CASSLNQDRIETDTQYF. In DNA form, the CDR3 reads TGCGCCAGCAGCCTAAACCAGGACAGGATCGAGACAGATACGCAGTATTTT.

In its sample, this clone was seen once. V and J are TRBV5-8 and TRBJ1-1; 8 positions agree with TRBD1. This CDR3 contains 18 residues. The V and J ends lost 2 bases and 0 bases, in that order; junction bases with no gene match: 12. Germline-derived CDR1 and CDR2 are SGHTS and YDEGEE. The CDR3: CASSFGAPGGPLNTEAFF. The DNA of the CDR3 is TGTGCCAGCAGCTTTGGCGCCCCAGGGGGCCCCTTGAACACTGAAGCTTTCTTT.

The CDR3 nucleotides are TGTGCCAGCAGCTTAAACGAGATGGGGCTGCAGTTCTTC. It specifies CASSLNEMGLQFF. The rearrangement joins TRBV7-2 to TRBJ2-1, with TRBD1 as a possible D gene (5 bases). Germline CDR1 reads SGHTA; CDR2 reads FQGNSA. Trimming took 2 bases from V and 12 from J, leaving 14 bases between them. The CDR3 extends over 13 amino acids.

In this sample, this clone turned up a few times. The chain recombines TRBV28 with TRBJ1-2, with TRBD1 matching over 7 bases. The CDR3 runs 12 residues. Losses at the gene ends were 5 bases for V and 7 bases for J; bases not matched to a gene: 4. Germline V CDR1 and CDR2: MDHEN, SYDVKM. As DNA, the CDR3 is TGTGCCAGCAGTAAACAGGGGTCTGGCTACACCTTC. The encoded protein is CASSKQGSGYTF.

This chain uses TRBV5-1 with TRBJ2-1, with TRBD2 matching over 7 bases. Germline V gives CDR1 SGHRS, CDR2 YFSETQ. Trimming took 0 bases from V and 0 from J; bases not matched to a gene: 3. This CDR3 comprises 16 residues. CDR3 nucleotide sequence: TGCGCCAGCAGCTTGGGACAGCGGGACTCCTACAATGAGCAGTTCTTC. Amino acids: CASSLGQRDSYNEQFF.

CDR3 loop: CASSLGSGSSGNTIYF. The CDR3 coding sequence is TGTGCCAGCAGCTTAGGTTCAGGCAGCTCTGGAAACACCATATATTTT. V gene TRBV7-2 combines with J gene TRBJ1-3, with unresolved D. V was shortened by 1 base and J by 0 bases, with 10 bases between the two germline ends. The CDR3 loop spans 16 amino acids. Germline V gene lookup returns CDR1 SGHTA and CDR2 FQGNSA. The full variable domain, in which reference TRBV7-2 and TRBJ1-3 provide the parts outside the CDR3, is GAGVSQSPSNKVTEKGKDVELRCDPISGHTALYWYRQSLGQGLEFLIYFQGNSAPDKSGLPSDRFSAERTGGSVSTLTIQRTQQEDSAVYLCASSLGSGSSGNTIYFGEGSWLTVV.

The chain links TRBV12-3 or TRBV12-4 to TRBJ1-2; the match to TRBD1 covers 7 bases. V was pared by 8 bases and J by 1 base, with 4 bases of the junction left unmatched. This CDR3 spans 13 amino acids. CDR3 amino acids: CASARDSNYGYTF. In DNA form, the CDR3 reads TGTGCCAGCGCCCGGGACAGTAACTATGGCTACACCTTC.

A note on this clone: Other nucleotide sequences in the sample specify the same CDR3. The chain joins TRBV5-1 to TRBJ1-4; D might be TRBD1 (6 bases). Trimming removed 2 bases at V and 5 bases at J, with 10 bases between. CDR3 size: 14 residues. Germline V gene lookup returns CDR1 SGHRS and CDR2 YFSETQ. The CDR3 DNA is TGCGCCAGCAGCTTCGGTCAGGGGAATGAAAAACTGTTTTTT. Amino acids: CASSFGQGNEKLFF.